The clone carrying this T cell receptor (beta chain) was observed a handful of times. As yet, its antigen is unknown. The library had UMIs added by 3' ligation of an oligonucleotide to TCR cDNA. The entry originates in a study of naive and memory T cell subsets. The study, taken as a whole, reports: TCR transcript changes with activation or differentiation may affect this RNA method.

The SP2 primer and nested alpha and beta constant region primers amplified ligated cDNA in four rounds. TCRdb re-called the 5' RACE reads with MiXCR, one entry per CDR3 protein. This sample has more than 45,000 distinct CDR3 sequences, with approximately 7.2% found just once. Per germline, CDR1 SGDLS and CDR2 YYNGEE. The CDR3 loop spans 13 amino acids. Trimming shortened V by 4 bases and J by 2 bases, and 9 bases separated the two germline ends. This receptor was obtained from a male donor in good health. The gene calls are TRBV9 and TRBJ2-5; D possibly corresponds to TRBD2 (6 bases). The CDR3 is CASSTGGQETQYF. The CDR3 DNA follows: TGTGCCAGCAGCACTGGAGGGCAAGAGACCCAGTACTTC.